The following is a TCR beta chain sequence with its context. Its matching antigen is unknown. This sample is drawn from a study of T cells after yellow fever vaccination. General observations from the study: Compared with primary, the secondary response was weaker and peaked at day 5, not 15.

MiXCR, applied by TCRdb to the 5' RACE reads, yields one record per CDR3 protein. The profile shows around 500,000 distinct CDR3 sequences, roughly a fifth of them singletons. The sequenced sample was PBMCs, obtained roughly 20 days after the first yellow fever vaccination. The TCR sequence derives from a man between 18 and 29 years old who received the YFV17D yellow fever vaccine.

The CDR3 DNA is TGCGCCAGCAGAGCCGGGACAGGGACGCACGAGCAGTACTTC. It yields the protein CASRAGTGTHEQYF. V and J are TRBV5-1 and TRBJ2-7; the match to TRBD1 covers 9 bases. This CDR3 spans 14 amino acids. Germline CDR1 SGHRS, CDR2 YFSETQ. V trimming: 5 bases; J trimming: 5 bases; junction bases outside the gene matches: 8. Using reference TRBV5-1 and TRBJ2-7 for the parts outside the CDR3, the full variable domain is KAGVTQTPRYLIKTRGQQVTLSCSPISGHRSVSWYQQTPGQGLQFLFEYFSETQRNKGNFPGRFSGRQFSNSRSEMNVSTLELGDSALYLCASRAGTGTHEQYFGPGTRLTVT.